This T cell receptor (beta chain) was profiled in a study of shared clonotypes between healthy human individuals. V was pared by 3 bases and J by 2 bases, with 7 bases of the junction left unmatched. The length of the CDR3 is 17 residues. CDR1 is SGHRS and CDR2 is YFSETQ in the germline V gene. Assay used: immunoSEQ multiplex PCR; TCRdb lists only in-frame clones, some missing. The data contain a few million clones, more than 80% of them singletons. The V gene is TRBV5-1, the J gene TRBJ2-5, with 13 bases identical to TRBD2. The sample comprised naive CD4+ T cells from PBMCs. Subset here: CD45RA+ positively selected. The receptor was derived from a man aged 18-30 years in good health. Some clones in this sample may be carry-over from other donors' samples. The CDR3 DNA is TGCGCCAGCAGCTGGGGGACTAGCGGGATAGCGCAAGAGACCCAGTACTTC. Translating it yields CASSWGTSGIAQETQYF. Based on the CDR3 plus reference TRBV5-1 and TRBJ2-5, the full variable domain is KAGVTQTPRYLIKTRGQQVTLSCSPISGHRSVSWYQQTPGQGLQFLFEYFSETQRNKGNFPGRFSGRQFSNSRSEMNVSTLELGDSALYLCASSWGTSGIAQETQYFGPGTRLLVL.